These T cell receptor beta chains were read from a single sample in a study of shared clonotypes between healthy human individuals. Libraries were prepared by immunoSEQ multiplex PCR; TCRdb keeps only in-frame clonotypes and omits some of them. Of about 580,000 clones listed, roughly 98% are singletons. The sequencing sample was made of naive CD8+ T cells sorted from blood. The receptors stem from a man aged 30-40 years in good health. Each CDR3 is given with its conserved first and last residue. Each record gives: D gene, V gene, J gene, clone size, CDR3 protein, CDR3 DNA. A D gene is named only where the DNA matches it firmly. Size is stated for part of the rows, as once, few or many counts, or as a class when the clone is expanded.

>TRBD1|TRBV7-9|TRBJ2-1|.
CASSSHPRQGSYNEQFF
TGTGCCAGCAGCTCCCACCCCCGACAGGGCTCCTACAATGAGCAGTTCTTC
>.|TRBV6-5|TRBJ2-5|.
CASSYVGQETQYF
TGTGCCAGCAGTTACGTCGGACAAGAGACCCAGTACTTC
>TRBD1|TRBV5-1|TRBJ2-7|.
CASSFSGTGGMDEQYF
TGCGCCAGCAGCTTTTCCGGGACAGGGGGCATGGACGAGCAGTACTTC
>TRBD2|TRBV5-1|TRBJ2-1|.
CASSPGLVDEQFF
TGCGCCAGCAGCCCGGGACTAGTCGATGAGCAGTTCTTC
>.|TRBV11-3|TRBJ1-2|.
CASSLGVSDYGYTF
TGTGCCAGCAGCTTAGGGGTATCCGACTATGGCTACACCTTC
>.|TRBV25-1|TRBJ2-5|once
CASNPTAPQETQYF
TGTGCCAGCAACCCTACGGCGCCACAAGAGACCCAGTACTTC
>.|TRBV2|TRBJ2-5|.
CASSLNIQETQYF
TGTGCCAGCAGCCTGAATATACAAGAGACCCAGTACTTC
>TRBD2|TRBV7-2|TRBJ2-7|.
CASSLGSGRGLSYEQYF
TGTGCCAGCAGCTTAGGGAGCGGGAGGGGGCTCTCCTACGAGCAGTACTTC
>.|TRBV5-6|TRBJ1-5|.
CASSLGGVQPQHF
TGTGCCAGCAGCTTGGGGGGCGTTCAGCCCCAGCATTTT
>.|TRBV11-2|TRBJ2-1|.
CASRPEFNGKEEQFF
TGTGCCAGCAGACCAGAGTTTAACGGGAAGGAAGAGCAGTTCTTC
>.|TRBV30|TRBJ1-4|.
CAWRKKQGRANEKLFF
TGTGCCTGGAGAAAAAAGCAGGGGCGCGCTAATGAAAAACTGTTTTTT
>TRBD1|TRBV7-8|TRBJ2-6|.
CASSGPGQGFSGANVLTF
TGTGCCAGCAGCGGTCCCGGACAGGGCTTTTCTGGGGCCAACGTCCTGACTTTC
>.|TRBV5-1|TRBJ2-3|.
CASSLVSGTDTQYF
TGCGCCAGCAGCTTGGTTTCTGGGACAGATACGCAGTATTTT
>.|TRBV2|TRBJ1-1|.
CASNPGGYSEAFF
TGTGCCAGCAACCCGGGGGGGTATAGTGAAGCTTTCTTT
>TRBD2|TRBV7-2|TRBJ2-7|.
CASSLYPLAGSYEQYF
TGTGCCAGCAGCTTGTATCCCCTAGCGGGTTCCTACGAGCAGTACTTC
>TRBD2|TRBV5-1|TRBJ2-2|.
CASSGLAGVDTGELFF
TGCGCCAGCAGCGGACTAGCGGGAGTTGACACCGGGGAGCTGTTTTTT
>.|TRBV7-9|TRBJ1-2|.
CASSNDLEPNGYTF
TGTGCCAGCAGTAACGACCTGGAACCCAATGGCTACACCTTC
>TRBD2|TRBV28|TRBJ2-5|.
CASSQRLAGVETQYF
TGTGCCAGCAGCCAGCGACTAGCGGGAGTAGAGACCCAGTACTTC